This is a list of T cell receptor beta chains from one sample in a study of cytomegalovirus exposure and HLA in healthy donors. The repertoire was sequenced with immunoSEQ multiplex PCR; TCRdb's copy has only in-frame clones and lacks some. Of about 120,000 clones in the sample, around 63% are singletons; the top ten hold roughly 10%. Sequencing was done on a sample of PBMCs. The receptors were sampled from a man aged 40-49 years in good health and CMV-seropositive. Both conserved end residues are part of each CDR3. Each record gives: V gene, D gene, J gene, CDR3 protein. D genes are given only for firm matches.

>TRBV7-2|-|TRBJ2-7
CASSLTFYEQYF
>TRBV7-8|-|TRBJ1-5
CASSLELQGGGQPQHF
>TRBV5-6|TRBD2|TRBJ2-1
CASSLGTRNNEQFF
>TRBV6-1|TRBD1|TRBJ2-7
CASRPGQGTYEQYF
>TRBV6-6|-|TRBJ1-4
CASSYRTAGNEKLFF
>TRBV4-3|TRBD2|TRBJ2-5
CASSQDLLAGVMETQYF
>TRBV5-8|-|TRBJ1-1
CASSPDITQNTEAFF
>TRBV7-2|-|TRBJ1-2
CASSLAPRTANYGYTF
>TRBV9|-|TRBJ1-5
CASSAEGLRNQPQHF
>TRBV19|TRBD1|TRBJ2-6
CASSPVGDRGSGANVLTF
>TRBV29-1|-|TRBJ1-1
CGSRGPNTEAFF
>TRBV7-9|-|TRBJ1-2
CASSSQGPAYGYTF
>TRBV6-5|TRBD1|TRBJ1-2
CASTETGGGDGYTF
>TRBV28|-|TRBJ1-1
CASSSNTEAFF
>TRBV5-4|TRBD1|TRBJ2-5
CASSRQGGETQYF
>TRBV4-1|TRBD1|TRBJ1-6
CASSPTPTGQRSPLHF
>TRBV7-3|-|TRBJ2-3
CASSPVGATLHTQYF
>TRBV7-2|-|TRBJ2-2
CASSLAKSGSNTGELFF
>TRBV5-1|TRBD2|TRBJ2-7
CASSITGTSSYEQYF
>TRBV18|-|TRBJ2-5
CASSPGPLGRTQYF
>TRBV7-9|-|TRBJ1-2
CASSLPAGSRGYTF
>TRBV6-4|TRBD1|TRBJ1-1
CASSDGTGGSTEAFF
>TRBV7-3|TRBD2|TRBJ2-1
CASSRGLAGRWNEQFF
>TRBV7-9|TRBD1|TRBJ2-7
CASSFTGGNEQYF